This T cell receptor (beta chain) was profiled in a study of shared clonotypes between healthy human individuals. On the study more broadly: For every donor, three CD4 naive, three CD4 memory, two CD8 naive and one CD8 memory plates were used.

V lost 4 bases and J lost 6, with 13 bases in between. CDR1 and CDR2 (germline): SGHNT, YYREEE (reference sequence). The CDR3 contains 13 residues. This clone was detected a few times. Profiled with immunoSEQ multiplex PCR; TCRdb holds only in-frame clones, not every one. The sample carries roughly 400,000 clones, about 96% recorded once. The chain has TRBV5-4 and TRBJ1-1; D uncertain. What was sequenced was memory CD8+ T cells sorted from blood. Subset meaning: CD45RO+ cells pooled with CCR7-negative TemRA cells. The source of this sequence is a man in his thirties or forties in good health. CDR3 coding DNA: TGTGCCAGCAGCCACAGCCAAGACCCTGAAGCTTTCTTT. It specifies CASSHSQDPEAFF.